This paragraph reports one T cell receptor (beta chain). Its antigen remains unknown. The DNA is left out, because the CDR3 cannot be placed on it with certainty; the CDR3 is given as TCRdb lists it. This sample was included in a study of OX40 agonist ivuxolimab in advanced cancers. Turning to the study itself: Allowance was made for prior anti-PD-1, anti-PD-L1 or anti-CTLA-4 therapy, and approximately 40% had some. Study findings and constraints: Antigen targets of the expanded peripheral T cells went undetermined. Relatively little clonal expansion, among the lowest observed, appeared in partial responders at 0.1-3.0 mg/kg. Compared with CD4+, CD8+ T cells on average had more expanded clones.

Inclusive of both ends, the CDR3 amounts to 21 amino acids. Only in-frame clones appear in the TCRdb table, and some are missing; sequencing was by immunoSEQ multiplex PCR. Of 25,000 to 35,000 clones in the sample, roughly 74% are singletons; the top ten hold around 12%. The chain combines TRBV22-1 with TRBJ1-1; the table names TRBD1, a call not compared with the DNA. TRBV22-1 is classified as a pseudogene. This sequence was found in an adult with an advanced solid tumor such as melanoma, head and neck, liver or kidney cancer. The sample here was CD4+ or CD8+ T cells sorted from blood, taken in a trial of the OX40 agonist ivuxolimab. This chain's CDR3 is CPGSARHYGCDREMMNTEAFF.